The entry that follows covers one T cell receptor (beta chain) sequence. Its antigen is not known. This entry comes from a study of T cell responses to AZD1222 COVID-19 vaccine. TCRdb keeps only in-frame clones here, not all; method: immunoSEQ multiplex PCR. Counted here are 140,000 or so clones, just over 85% occurring once; the ten biggest clones make up around 3.5%. This CDR3 has 15 amino acids. Germline CDR1 reads SGHNT; CDR2 reads YENEEA. The ends lost 5 bases at V and 3 bases at J; junction bases unmatched: 5. Study outcomes and limitations: Nearly half of unique spike-specific TCRs reportedly avoided B.1.351 and B.1.1.7 mutated regions. A mostly white British donor set with more females was recruited, and clonal diversity was possibly underestimated. CD4 TCRs linked to vaccination spanned spike, dominating at 160-218 and 743-854.

This chain uses TRBV11-3 with TRBJ2-3, with 10 bases matching TRBD1. The sequences come from peripheral blood, collected on day 0 of AZD1222 vaccination. The receptor comes from an adult in good health. The CDR3 nucleotides are TGTGCCAGCAGCCCGGGACAGGGGCGTACAGATACGCAGTATTTT. Encoded protein: CASSPGQGRTDTQYF.